This T cell receptor beta chain was profiled in a study of shared clonotypes between healthy human individuals. Generated by immunoSEQ multiplex PCR, the TCRdb table keeps only in-frame clones and is missing some. The data hold about 320,000 clones, with roughly 91% observed a single time. The CDR3 runs to 13 residues. The V gene's germline CDR1 is SQVTM and CDR2 ANQGSEA. The junction had 2 bases not matched to a gene; V was cut back by 5 bases and J by 0 bases. Sequenced: memory CD8+ T cells sorted from blood. Noted subset: CD45RO+ cells pooled with CCR7-negative TemRA cells. The rearrangement joins TRBV29-1 to TRBJ2-7, with 9 bases matching TRBD2. The receptor was isolated from a man aged 18 to 30 in good health. The chain's CDR3 is CSVSSGVSYEQYF. The CDR3 DNA is TGCAGCGTTTCTAGCGGGGTCTCCTACGAGCAGTACTTC.